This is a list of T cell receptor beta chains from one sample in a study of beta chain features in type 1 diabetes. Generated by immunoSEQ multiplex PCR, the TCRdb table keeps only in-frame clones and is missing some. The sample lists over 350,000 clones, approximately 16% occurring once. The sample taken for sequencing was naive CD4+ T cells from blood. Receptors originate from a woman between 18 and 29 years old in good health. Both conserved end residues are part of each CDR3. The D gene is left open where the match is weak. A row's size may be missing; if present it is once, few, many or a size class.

CDR3aa: CASSLGLSATNEQFF
CDR3nt: TGTGCCAGCAGCTTAGGACTTTCAGCAACCAATGAGCAGTTCTTC
abundance: .
v_gene: TRBV7-2
j_gene: TRBJ2-1
d_gene: .

CDR3aa: CASSFEAGTGDEQFF
CDR3nt: TGCGCCAGCAGCTTTGAGGCGGGCACCGGGGATGAGCAGTTCTTC
abundance: few
v_gene: TRBV5-1
j_gene: TRBJ2-1
d_gene: .

CDR3aa: CASSEGASGSHEQYF
CDR3nt: TGTGCCAGCAGTGAAGGGGCTAGCGGGAGCCACGAGCAGTACTTC
abundance: .
v_gene: TRBV25-1
j_gene: TRBJ2-7
d_gene: TRBD2

CDR3aa: CAWSVVGGRVSNEQFF
CDR3nt: TGTGCCTGGAGTGTCGTGGGCGGGAGGGTGTCCAATGAGCAGTTCTTC
abundance: .
v_gene: TRBV30
j_gene: TRBJ2-1
d_gene: TRBD2

CDR3aa: CSAREWAGYTF
CDR3nt: TGCAGTGCTAGAGAGTGGGCTGGCTACACCTTC
abundance: few
v_gene: TRBV20-1
j_gene: TRBJ1-2
d_gene: .

CDR3aa: CATSRAMGLAGGPSSYNEQFF
CDR3nt: TGTGCCACCAGCAGAGCTATGGGACTAGCGGGAGGGCCGAGCTCCTACAATGAGCAGTTCTTC
abundance: few
v_gene: TRBV15
j_gene: TRBJ2-1
d_gene: TRBD2

CDR3aa: CASSLQGEGGYTF
CDR3nt: TGCGCCAGCAGCTTACAGGGGGAAGGGGGCTACACCTTC
abundance: .
v_gene: TRBV5-1
j_gene: TRBJ1-2
d_gene: TRBD1

CDR3aa: CASRRTNLHYEQYF
CDR3nt: TGTGCCAGCAGAAGGACTAATCTCCACTACGAGCAGTACTTC
abundance: .
v_gene: TRBV6-5
j_gene: TRBJ2-7
d_gene: .

CDR3aa: CASSWDRGRTDTQYF
CDR3nt: TGTGCCAGCAGCTGGGACAGGGGGCGCACAGATACGCAGTATTTT
abundance: .
v_gene: TRBV7-9
j_gene: TRBJ2-3
d_gene: TRBD1

CDR3aa: CASSMPGTVDNEQFF
CDR3nt: TGTGCCAGTAGTATGCCCGGGACAGTCGACAATGAGCAGTTCTTC
abundance: .
v_gene: TRBV19
j_gene: TRBJ2-1
d_gene: TRBD1

CDR3aa: CASSSADTQYF
CDR3nt: TGTGCCAGCTCATCCGCAGATACGCAGTATTTT
abundance: few
v_gene: TRBV18
j_gene: TRBJ2-3
d_gene: .

CDR3aa: CASSDSFDIQYF
CDR3nt: TGTGCCAGCAGCGACTCTTTCGACATTCAGTACTTC
abundance: few
v_gene: TRBV7-9
j_gene: TRBJ2-4
d_gene: .

CDR3aa: CASHSGGGYGYTF
CDR3nt: TGTGCCTCTCATTCAGGTGGAGGCTATGGCTACACCTTC
abundance: few
v_gene: TRBV30
j_gene: TRBJ1-2
d_gene: .

CDR3aa: CASSPSIYRGRNTEAFF
CDR3nt: TGTGCCAGCTCACCTTCTATATACAGGGGGCGGAACACTGAAGCTTTCTTT
abundance: few
v_gene: TRBV18
j_gene: TRBJ1-1
d_gene: TRBD1

CDR3aa: CAWSVYRENHEQYF
CDR3nt: TGTGCCTGGAGTGTATATAGGGAGAATCACGAGCAGTACTTC
abundance: few
v_gene: TRBV30
j_gene: TRBJ2-7
d_gene: .

CDR3aa: CASSRHRGRIDTQYF
CDR3nt: TGTGCCAGTAGTCGGCACAGGGGGCGAATAGATACGCAGTATTTT
abundance: .
v_gene: TRBV19
j_gene: TRBJ2-3
d_gene: TRBD1

CDR3aa: CASSLRSGSVYEQYF
CDR3nt: TGTGCCAGCAGTTTACGGTCCGGGAGTGTCTACGAGCAGTACTTC
abundance: few
v_gene: TRBV27
j_gene: TRBJ2-7
d_gene: .

CDR3aa: CASSEDSHANTGELFF
CDR3nt: TGTGCCAGCAGTGAGGACAGTCACGCGAACACCGGGGAGCTGTTTTTT
abundance: few
v_gene: TRBV2
j_gene: TRBJ2-2
d_gene: .

CDR3aa: CASSPPRLEGNEQFF
CDR3nt: TGTGCCAGCTCACCACCCCGTTTAGAGGGCAATGAGCAGTTCTTC
abundance: once
v_gene: TRBV18
j_gene: TRBJ2-1
d_gene: .

CDR3aa: CASSQPSGSTYEQYF
CDR3nt: TGTGCCAGCAGCCAACCCAGCGGGAGCACCTACGAGCAGTACTTC
abundance: .
v_gene: TRBV4-2
j_gene: TRBJ2-7
d_gene: TRBD2

CDR3aa: CASSIDERRNEQFF
CDR3nt: TGTGCCAGTAGTATAGATGAGAGGCGCAATGAGCAGTTCTTC
abundance: few
v_gene: TRBV19
j_gene: TRBJ2-1
d_gene: .

CDR3aa: CAISESRDRVGNEQFF
CDR3nt: TGTGCCATCAGTGAGTCTAGGGACAGGGTAGGCAATGAGCAGTTCTTC
abundance: few
v_gene: TRBV10-3
j_gene: TRBJ2-1
d_gene: TRBD1

CDR3aa: CASSLAGGEAVRETQYF
CDR3nt: TGCGCCAGCAGCTTGGCCGGGGGGGAGGCCGTGCGAGAGACCCAGTACTTC
abundance: .
v_gene: TRBV5-1
j_gene: TRBJ2-5
d_gene: TRBD2

CDR3aa: CASSFRPGTLNETQYF
CDR3nt: TGTGCCAGCAGCTTCCGACCCGGGACACTCAACGAGACCCAGTACTTC
abundance: .
v_gene: TRBV7-9
j_gene: TRBJ2-5
d_gene: .

CDR3aa: CAWSRRGSTGELFF
CDR3nt: TGTGCCTGGAGTCGCAGGGGGTCTACCGGGGAGCTGTTTTTT
abundance: .
v_gene: TRBV30
j_gene: TRBJ2-2
d_gene: TRBD1

CDR3aa: CASGPSPRTSGIPNTGELFF
CDR3nt: TGTGCTAGTGGCCCTAGCCCCAGGACTAGCGGGATCCCGAACACCGGGGAGCTGTTTTTT
abundance: .
v_gene: TRBV12-5
j_gene: TRBJ2-2
d_gene: TRBD2

CDR3aa: CASSPRAGGANVLTF
CDR3nt: TGTGCCAGCAGTCCACGGGCGGGCGGGGCCAACGTCCTGACTTTC
abundance: few
v_gene: TRBV28
j_gene: TRBJ2-6
d_gene: .

CDR3aa: CASSMVPQGPGTEAFF
CDR3nt: TGTGCCAGTAGTATGGTCCCACAGGGACCTGGCACTGAAGCTTTCTTT
abundance: .
v_gene: TRBV19
j_gene: TRBJ1-1
d_gene: .

CDR3aa: CASSRGEAGVWADTQYF
CDR3nt: TGCGCCAGCAGCCGAGGGGAAGCGGGAGTTTGGGCAGATACGCAGTATTTT
abundance: few
v_gene: TRBV5-1
j_gene: TRBJ2-3
d_gene: TRBD2

CDR3aa: CASRETGNNQPQHF
CDR3nt: TGTGCCAGCAGGGAGACAGGGAACAATCAGCCCCAGCATTTT
abundance: .
v_gene: TRBV2
j_gene: TRBJ1-5
d_gene: TRBD1

CDR3aa: CASNGQGAYEQYF
CDR3nt: TGTGCCAGCAATGGACAGGGGGCTTACGAGCAGTACTTC
abundance: .
v_gene: TRBV2
j_gene: TRBJ2-7
d_gene: TRBD1

CDR3aa: CSIPGLIHEQFF
CDR3nt: TGCAGTATTCCGGGACTAATCCATGAGCAGTTCTTC
abundance: .
v_gene: TRBV29-1
j_gene: TRBJ2-1
d_gene: TRBD2

CDR3aa: CASSPSLGSGEVDYGYTF
CDR3nt: TGTGCCAGCAGCCCGAGTTTAGGGAGTGGGGAGGTCGACTATGGCTACACCTTC
abundance: few
v_gene: TRBV11-2
j_gene: TRBJ1-2
d_gene: .

CDR3aa: CASSVRGRRYIQYF
CDR3nt: TGTGCCAGCAGTGTTCGCGGGAGGAGGTACATTCAGTACTTC
abundance: .
v_gene: TRBV28
j_gene: TRBJ2-4
d_gene: TRBD2

CDR3aa: CASRDSSETQYF
CDR3nt: TGTGCCAGCAGGGACAGCTCGGAGACCCAGTACTTC
abundance: few
v_gene: TRBV11-2
j_gene: TRBJ2-5
d_gene: .

CDR3aa: CASSLRGFYNEQFF
CDR3nt: TGTGCCAGCAGTCTGCGGGGCTTTTACAATGAGCAGTTCTTC
abundance: .
v_gene: TRBV28
j_gene: TRBJ2-1
d_gene: .

CDR3aa: CATSRGTGGNEQFF
CDR3nt: TGTGCCACCAGCAGGGGGACGGGAGGCAATGAGCAGTTCTTC
abundance: few
v_gene: TRBV15
j_gene: TRBJ2-1
d_gene: TRBD2

CDR3aa: CASSLGGRRDNEQFF
CDR3nt: TGTGCCAGCAGTTTAGGCGGGAGAAGGGACAATGAGCAGTTCTTC
abundance: few
v_gene: TRBV28
j_gene: TRBJ2-1
d_gene: TRBD2

CDR3aa: CASSQAQGALNTEAFF
CDR3nt: TGCGCCAGCAGCCAAGCCCAGGGGGCCCTGAACACTGAAGCTTTCTTT
abundance: .
v_gene: TRBV4-3
j_gene: TRBJ1-1
d_gene: TRBD1

CDR3aa: CASSLRGSFYGYTF
CDR3nt: TGTGCCAGCAGCTTACGAGGCAGCTTCTATGGCTACACCTTC
abundance: .
v_gene: TRBV7-2
j_gene: TRBJ1-2
d_gene: .

CDR3aa: CASRKRDIEPYEQYF
CDR3nt: TGTGCCAGCAGAAAGAGGGACATAGAACCCTACGAGCAGTACTTC
abundance: once
v_gene: TRBV6-5
j_gene: TRBJ2-7
d_gene: .

CDR3aa: CASSEMVAGSYEQYF
CDR3nt: TGTGCCAGCAGTGAAATGGTAGCGGGATCCTACGAGCAGTACTTC
abundance: few
v_gene: TRBV6-1
j_gene: TRBJ2-7
d_gene: TRBD2

CDR3aa: CASSLDRASNQPQHF
CDR3nt: TGCGCCAGCAGCTTGGACAGGGCGAGCAATCAGCCCCAGCATTTT
abundance: .
v_gene: TRBV5-1
j_gene: TRBJ1-5
d_gene: .

CDR3aa: CASSLTGGLIETQYF
CDR3nt: TGTGCCAGCAGTCTAACAGGGGGCTTAATAGAGACCCAGTACTTC
abundance: .
v_gene: TRBV28
j_gene: TRBJ2-5
d_gene: TRBD1

CDR3aa: CASVHRQGALQETQYF
CDR3nt: TGTGCCAGCGTCCACCGACAGGGAGCCCTCCAAGAGACCCAGTACTTC
abundance: .
v_gene: TRBV28
j_gene: TRBJ2-5
d_gene: TRBD1

CDR3aa: CASSLQVAKTQYF
CDR3nt: TGTGCTAGCAGCTTACAGGTGGCGAAGACCCAGTACTTC
abundance: .
v_gene: TRBV7-7
j_gene: TRBJ2-5
d_gene: .

CDR3aa: CASSLARLNEQFF
CDR3nt: TGTGCCAGCAGCTTAGCGCGCTTGAATGAGCAGTTCTTC
abundance: few
v_gene: TRBV7-9
j_gene: TRBJ2-1
d_gene: .

CDR3aa: CASSPAGFSGANVLTF
CDR3nt: TGTGCCAGCAGCCCCGCAGGGTTCAGCGGGGCCAACGTCCTGACTTTC
abundance: .
v_gene: TRBV9
j_gene: TRBJ2-6
d_gene: .

CDR3aa: CAFLSGRAGGTDTQYF
CDR3nt: TGTGCCTTTCTTAGCGGGAGGGCAGGGGGCACAGATACGCAGTATTTT
abundance: .
v_gene: TRBV30
j_gene: TRBJ2-3
d_gene: TRBD2

CDR3aa: CASSPSGQGTSGYTF
CDR3nt: TGTGCCAGCAGTCCCTCCGGACAGGGAACTTCTGGCTACACCTTC
abundance: .
v_gene: TRBV27
j_gene: TRBJ1-2
d_gene: TRBD1

CDR3aa: CATSRDSVSTGNGYTF
CDR3nt: TGTGCCACCAGCAGAGACTCCGTCTCGACAGGGAATGGCTACACCTTC
abundance: few
v_gene: TRBV15
j_gene: TRBJ1-2
d_gene: TRBD1

CDR3aa: CASSKPSGYEQYF
CDR3nt: TGTGCCAGCAGCAAGCCTAGCGGATACGAGCAGTACTTC
abundance: few
v_gene: TRBV7-9
j_gene: TRBJ2-7
d_gene: TRBD2

CDR3aa: CASSLRQGRLSYEQYF
CDR3nt: TGCGCCAGCAGCTTGCGACAGGGACGCCTCTCCTACGAGCAGTACTTC
abundance: few
v_gene: TRBV5-1
j_gene: TRBJ2-7
d_gene: TRBD1

CDR3aa: CASTRSNQPQHF
CDR3nt: TGTGCCAGCACGAGGAGCAATCAGCCCCAGCATTTT
abundance: .
v_gene: TRBV7-9
j_gene: TRBJ1-5
d_gene: .

CDR3aa: CASSRGDRPSYEQYF
CDR3nt: TGTGCCAGCAGCCGCGGCGACAGACCCTCCTACGAGCAGTACTTC
abundance: few
v_gene: TRBV7-2
j_gene: TRBJ2-7
d_gene: .

CDR3aa: CAAKPGLKTTAYQETQYF
CDR3nt: TGTGCCGCAAAACCGGGACTGAAGACTACTGCGTACCAAGAGACCCAGTACTTC
abundance: .
v_gene: TRBV30
j_gene: TRBJ2-5
d_gene: .

CDR3aa: CASRGLAGTDTQYF
CDR3nt: TGTGCCAGCAGAGGACTAGCGGGCACAGATACGCAGTATTTT
abundance: few
v_gene: TRBV25-1
j_gene: TRBJ2-3
d_gene: TRBD2

CDR3aa: CASTTGDYGYTF
CDR3nt: TGTGCCAGCACCACGGGTGACTATGGCTACACCTTC
abundance: .
v_gene: TRBV28
j_gene: TRBJ1-2
d_gene: .

CDR3aa: CASSLFGAPYEQYF
CDR3nt: TGTGCCAGCAGTTTATTTGGGGCCCCCTACGAGCAGTACTTC
abundance: .
v_gene: TRBV28
j_gene: TRBJ2-7
d_gene: .